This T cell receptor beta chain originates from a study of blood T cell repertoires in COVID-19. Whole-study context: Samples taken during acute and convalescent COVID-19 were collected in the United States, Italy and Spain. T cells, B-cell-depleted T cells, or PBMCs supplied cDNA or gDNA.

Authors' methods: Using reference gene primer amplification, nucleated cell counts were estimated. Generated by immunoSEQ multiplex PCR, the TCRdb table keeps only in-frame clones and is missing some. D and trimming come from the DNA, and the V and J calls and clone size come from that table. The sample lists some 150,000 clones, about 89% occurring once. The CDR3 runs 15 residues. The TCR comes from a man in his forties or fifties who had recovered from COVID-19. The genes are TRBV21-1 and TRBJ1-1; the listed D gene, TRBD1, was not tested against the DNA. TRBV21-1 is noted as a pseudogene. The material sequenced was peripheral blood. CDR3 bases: TGTGCCAGCAGCAAGGACAGGGGGCAAGACACTGAAGCTTTCTTT. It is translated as CASSKDRGQDTEAFF.